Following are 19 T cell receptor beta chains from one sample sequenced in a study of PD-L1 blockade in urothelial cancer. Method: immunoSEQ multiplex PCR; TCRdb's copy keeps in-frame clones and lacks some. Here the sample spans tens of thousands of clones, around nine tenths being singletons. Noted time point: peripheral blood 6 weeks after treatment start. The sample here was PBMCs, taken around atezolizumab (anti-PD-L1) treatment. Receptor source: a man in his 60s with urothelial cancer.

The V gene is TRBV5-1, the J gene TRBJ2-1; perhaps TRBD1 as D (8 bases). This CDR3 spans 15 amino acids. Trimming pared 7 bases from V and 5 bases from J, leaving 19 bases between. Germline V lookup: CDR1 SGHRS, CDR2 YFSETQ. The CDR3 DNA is TGCGCCAGCCAAAGACGGACAGGGAGGGACAATGAGCAGTTCTTC. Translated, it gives CASQRRTGRDNEQFF.

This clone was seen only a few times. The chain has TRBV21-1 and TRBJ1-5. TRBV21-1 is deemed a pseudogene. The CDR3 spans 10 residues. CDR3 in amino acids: CARLNQPQHF. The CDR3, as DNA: TGTGCCAGACTCAATCAGCCCCAGCATTTT.

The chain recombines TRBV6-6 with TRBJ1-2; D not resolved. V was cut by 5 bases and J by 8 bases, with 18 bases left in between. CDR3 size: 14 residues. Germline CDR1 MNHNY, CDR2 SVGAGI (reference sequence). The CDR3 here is CASSRLGGFEGYTF. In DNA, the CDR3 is TGTGCCAGCAGTCGCCTCGGAGGGTTCGAAGGCTACACCTTC.

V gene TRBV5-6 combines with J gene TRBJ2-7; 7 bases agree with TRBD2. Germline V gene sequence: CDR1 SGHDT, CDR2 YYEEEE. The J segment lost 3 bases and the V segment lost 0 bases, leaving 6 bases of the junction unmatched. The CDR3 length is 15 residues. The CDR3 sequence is CASSLGVAGVYEQYF. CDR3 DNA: TGTGCCAGCAGCTTGGGGGTGGCGGGGGTCTACGAGCAGTACTTC.

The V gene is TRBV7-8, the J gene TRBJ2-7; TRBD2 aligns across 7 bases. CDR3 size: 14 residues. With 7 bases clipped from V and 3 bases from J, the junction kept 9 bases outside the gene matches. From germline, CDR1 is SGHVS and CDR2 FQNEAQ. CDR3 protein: CASTSTAGVYEQYF. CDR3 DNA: TGTGCCAGCACCTCCACCGCGGGGGTCTACGAGCAGTACTTC.

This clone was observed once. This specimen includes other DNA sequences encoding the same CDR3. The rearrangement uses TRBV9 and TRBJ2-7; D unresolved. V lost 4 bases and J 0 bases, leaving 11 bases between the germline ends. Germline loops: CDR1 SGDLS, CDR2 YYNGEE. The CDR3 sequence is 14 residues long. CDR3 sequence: CASSPYGSSYEQYF. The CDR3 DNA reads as TGTGCCAGCAGCCCATACGGTTCCTCCTACGAGCAGTACTTC.

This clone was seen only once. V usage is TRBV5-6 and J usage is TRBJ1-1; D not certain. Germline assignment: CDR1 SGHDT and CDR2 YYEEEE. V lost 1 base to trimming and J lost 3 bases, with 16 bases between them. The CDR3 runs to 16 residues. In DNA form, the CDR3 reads TGTGCCAGCAGCTTGTACCCCCTAGGAGGAGACACTGAAGCTTTCTTT. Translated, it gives CASSLYPLGGDTEAFF.

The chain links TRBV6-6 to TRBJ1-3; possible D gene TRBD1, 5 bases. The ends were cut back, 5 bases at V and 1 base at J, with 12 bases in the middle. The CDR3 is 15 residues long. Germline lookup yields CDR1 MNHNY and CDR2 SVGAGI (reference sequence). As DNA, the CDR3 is TGTGCCAGCAGTCCTCGGGGGGGGTCTGGAAACACCATATATTTT. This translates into CASSPRGGSGNTIYF.

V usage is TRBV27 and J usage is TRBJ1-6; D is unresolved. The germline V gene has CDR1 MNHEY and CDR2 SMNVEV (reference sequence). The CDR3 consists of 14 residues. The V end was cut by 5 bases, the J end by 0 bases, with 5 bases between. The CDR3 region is CASSIRSYNSPLHF. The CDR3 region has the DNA TGTGCCAGCAGTATCCGCTCCTATAATTCACCCCTCCACTTT.

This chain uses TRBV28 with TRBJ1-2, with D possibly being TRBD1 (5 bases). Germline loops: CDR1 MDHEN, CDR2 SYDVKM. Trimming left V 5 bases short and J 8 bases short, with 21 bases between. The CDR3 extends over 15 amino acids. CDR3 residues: CASSSDSRKHGGYTF. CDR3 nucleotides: TGTGCCAGCAGTAGCGACAGCCGTAAACACGGGGGCTACACCTTC.

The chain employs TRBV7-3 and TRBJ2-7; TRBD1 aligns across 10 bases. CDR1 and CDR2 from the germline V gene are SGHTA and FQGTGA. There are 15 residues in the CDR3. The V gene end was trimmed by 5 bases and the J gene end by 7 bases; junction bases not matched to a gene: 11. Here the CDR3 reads CASSPGQGLGEEQYF. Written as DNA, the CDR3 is TGTGCCAGCAGCCCGGGACAGGGGCTGGGGGAAGAGCAGTACTTC.

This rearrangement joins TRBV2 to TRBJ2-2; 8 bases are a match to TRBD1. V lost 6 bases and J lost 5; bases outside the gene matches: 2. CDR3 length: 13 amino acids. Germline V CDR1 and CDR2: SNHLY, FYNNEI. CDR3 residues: CASRDRETGELFF. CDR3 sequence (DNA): TGTGCCAGCAGGGACAGGGAGACCGGGGAGCTGTTTTTT.

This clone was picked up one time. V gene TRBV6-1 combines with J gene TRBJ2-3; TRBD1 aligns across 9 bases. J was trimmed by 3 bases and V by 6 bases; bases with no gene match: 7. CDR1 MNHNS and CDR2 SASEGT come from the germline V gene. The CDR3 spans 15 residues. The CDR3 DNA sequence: TGTGCCAGCAGGACCGGGACAGGGCCGACAGATACGCAGTATTTT. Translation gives CASRTGTGPTDTQYF.

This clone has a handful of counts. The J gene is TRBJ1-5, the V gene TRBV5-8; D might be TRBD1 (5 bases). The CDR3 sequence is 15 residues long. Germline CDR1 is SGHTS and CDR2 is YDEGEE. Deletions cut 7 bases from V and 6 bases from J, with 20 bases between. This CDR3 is CASLRGAFISQPQHF. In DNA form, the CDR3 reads TGTGCCAGCTTGCGGGGCGCATTTATCAGTCAGCCCCAGCATTTT.

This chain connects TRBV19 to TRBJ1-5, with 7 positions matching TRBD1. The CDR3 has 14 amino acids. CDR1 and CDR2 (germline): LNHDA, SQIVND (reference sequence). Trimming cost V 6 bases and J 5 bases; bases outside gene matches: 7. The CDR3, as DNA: TGTGCCAGTAGGCGCCGGGACAGCCATCAGCCCCAGCATTTT. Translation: CASRRRDSHQPQHF.

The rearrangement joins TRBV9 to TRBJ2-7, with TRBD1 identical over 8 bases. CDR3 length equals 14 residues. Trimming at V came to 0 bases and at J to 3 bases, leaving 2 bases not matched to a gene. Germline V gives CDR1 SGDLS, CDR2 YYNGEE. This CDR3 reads CASSVGTGNYEQYF. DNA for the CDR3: TGTGCCAGCAGCGTAGGGACAGGGAACTACGAGCAGTACTTC.

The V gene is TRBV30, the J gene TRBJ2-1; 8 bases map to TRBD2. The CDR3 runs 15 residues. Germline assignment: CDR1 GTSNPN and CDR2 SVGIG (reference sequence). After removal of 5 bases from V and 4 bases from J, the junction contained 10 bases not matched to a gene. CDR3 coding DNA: TGTGCCTGGTCGGCGACGGGGGGGCCGTACAATGAGCAGTTCTTC. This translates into CAWSATGGPYNEQFF.

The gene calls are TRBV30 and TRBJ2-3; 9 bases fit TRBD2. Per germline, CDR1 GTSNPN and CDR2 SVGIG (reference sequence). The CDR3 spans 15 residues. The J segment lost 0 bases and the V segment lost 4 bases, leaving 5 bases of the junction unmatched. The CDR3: CAWMGLAISTDTQYF. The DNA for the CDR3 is TGTGCCTGGATGGGACTAGCTATTAGCACAGATACGCAGTATTTT.

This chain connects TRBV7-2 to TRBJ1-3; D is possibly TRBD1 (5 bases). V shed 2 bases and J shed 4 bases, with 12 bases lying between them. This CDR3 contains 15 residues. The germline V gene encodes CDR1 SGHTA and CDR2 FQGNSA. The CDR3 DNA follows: TGTGCCAGCAGCTTACAAGGGTCAGGGGGAAACACCATATATTTT. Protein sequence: CASSLQGSGGNTIYF.